Below, one T cell receptor beta chain is given with its context. Its specificity is unknown. The V gene end was trimmed by 4 bases and the J gene end by 0 bases; junction bases not matched to a gene: 9. Germline V gives CDR1 SGDLS, CDR2 YYNGEE. The CDR3 length is 17 residues. Generated by immunoSEQ multiplex PCR, the TCRdb table keeps only in-frame clones and is missing some. The sample has hundreds of thousands of clones; roughly 70% are singletons. The sample belongs to a study of shared clonotypes between healthy human individuals. About the research overall: Per donor, CD8 memory used one plate, CD8 naive used two, CD4 memory used three and CD4 naive used three.

Overall study findings and caveats: In four donors, around 4.8% of naive CD4 clonotypes appeared in common.

The sequence was collected from a woman aged 30 to 39 in good health. The chain employs TRBV9 and TRBJ2-1, with TRBD2 identical over 8 bases. The sequencing sample was made of memory CD4+ T cells sorted from blood. Indicated subset: CD45RA-negative fraction. CDR3 bases: TGTGCCAGCAGCCTCGGTGGCGGGAGGAGCTCCTACAATGAGCAGTTCTTC. It translates to CASSLGGGRSSYNEQFF.